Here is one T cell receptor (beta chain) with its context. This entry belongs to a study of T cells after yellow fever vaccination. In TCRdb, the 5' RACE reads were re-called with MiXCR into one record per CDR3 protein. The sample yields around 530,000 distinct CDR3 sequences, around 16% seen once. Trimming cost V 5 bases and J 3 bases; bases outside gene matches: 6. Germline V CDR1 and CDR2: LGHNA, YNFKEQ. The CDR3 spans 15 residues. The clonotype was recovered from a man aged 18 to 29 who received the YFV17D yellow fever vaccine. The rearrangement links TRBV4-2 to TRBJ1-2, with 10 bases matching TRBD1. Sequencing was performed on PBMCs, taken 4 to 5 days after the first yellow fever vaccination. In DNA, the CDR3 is TGTGCCAGCAGCATCTCCGGGACAGGGGACTATGGCTACACCTTC. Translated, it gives CASSISGTGDYGYTF.